A single sample gave rise to the 7 T cell receptor beta chains below, sequenced in a study of siplizumab effects on memory and regulatory T cells. TCRdb keeps only in-frame clones here, not all; method: immunoSEQ multiplex PCR. The sample contains tens of thousands of clones, approximately 95% of which appear only once. Sequencing was carried out using CD8+ T cells sorted from blood. The source of these receptors is a human donor in good health.

This chain links TRBV10-1 with TRBJ1-5, with 10 bases that match TRBD1. V gave up 3 bases and J gave up 1 base; unmatched junction bases: 9. CDR3 length: 18 amino acids. Looked up from germline, CDR1 is WNHNN and CDR2 is SYGVQD (reference sequence). DNA for the CDR3: TGCGCCAGCAGTGAACAGGGGACAGGGGAGAGAAGCAATCAGCCCCAGCATTTT. Encoded protein: CASSEQGTGERSNQPQHF.

The CDR3 loop is CASSPDRGNYEQYF. The CDR3 bases are TGTGCCAGCAGTCCTGACCGAGGAAACTACGAGCAGTACTTC. The chain is built from TRBV6-1 and TRBJ2-7; no definite D call. The V end lost 5 bases, the J end lost 3 bases, and 14 bases lay between the germline ends. Germline CDR1 MNHNS, CDR2 SASEGT. This CDR3 region has 14 residues.

The V gene is TRBV6-5, the J gene TRBJ2-7; perhaps D is TRBD1 or TRBD2 (5 bases each). The CDR3 runs 14 residues. V lost 8 bases and J lost 3, with 17 bases in between. CDR1 and CDR2 from the germline V gene are MNHEY and SVGAGI. Here the CDR3 reads CASGHQGVHYEQYF. DNA of the CDR3: TGTGCCAGCGGACACCAGGGAGTACACTACGAGCAGTACTTC.

The V call is TRBV7-3, the J call TRBJ2-1; TRBD2 matches 7 bases. CDR3 length equals 17 residues. Germline CDR1 and CDR2: SGHTA and FQGTGA. V shed 2 bases, J shed 8 bases, and the junction held 15 bases outside the gene matches. The CDR3 DNA is TGTGCCAGCAGCTTAGAGTACCGAGGCGGGAGTCGGGATGAGCAGTTCTTC. Its translation: CASSLEYRGGSRDEQFF.

This rearrangement joins TRBV13 to TRBJ2-2; TRBD1 aligns across 7 bases. The germline V gene encodes CDR1 PRHDT and CDR2 FYEKMQ (reference sequence). V shed 4 bases and J 1 base; nucleotides not matched to a gene: 3. The CDR3 runs 15 residues. The DNA for the CDR3 is TGTGCCAGCAGCTCCCGGACAGGGAACACCGGGGAGCTGTTTTTT. Translated: CASSSRTGNTGELFF.

The J gene is TRBJ1-1, the V gene TRBV20-1; D gene uncertain. The CDR3 loop spans 11 amino acids. Per the germline V gene, CDR1 is DFQATT and CDR2 is SNEGSKA (reference sequence). DNA of the CDR3: TGCAGCGCAGTGAAGAACACTGAAGCTTTCTTT. Translated: CSAVKNTEAFF.

The genes are TRBV7-3 and TRBJ2-7; TRBD2 matches at 12 bases. V lost 5 bases, J lost 4 bases, and 3 bases stayed unmatched. Germline values: CDR1 SGHTA, CDR2 FQGTGA. The CDR3 sequence is 14 residues long. The CDR3, as DNA: TGTGCCAGCAGCGCCGGGACTAGCGGGTACGAGCAGTACTTC. Translated, it gives CASSAGTSGYEQYF.